This is a list of T cell receptor beta chains from one sample in a study of blood T cell repertoires in COVID-19. The assay was immunoSEQ multiplex PCR, and TCRdb's table has in-frame clones only and misses some. The sample lists about 160,000 clones; roughly nine tenths were seen once. The sample consisted of peripheral blood. These receptors were taken from a man aged 18 to 30 with COVID-19, enrolled during active disease. CDR3s include the opening cysteine and the closing phenylalanine or tryptophan. D genes are given only for firm matches. A row's size may be missing; if present it is once, few, many or a size class.

clone size	V gene	J gene	D gene	CDR3 DNA	CDR3 protein
NA	TRBV12-5	TRBJ2-7	NA	TGTGCTAGTGGTTCGCCCAGGGTCTCCTACGAGCAGTACTTC	CASGSPRVSYEQYF
NA	TRBV3-1/TRBV3-2	TRBJ2-2	TRBD2	TGTGCCAGCAGCCAAGATCCGCTAGCGGGAGTGAAGCGTGGCACCGGGGAGCTGTTTTTT	CASSQDPLAGVKRGTGELFF
NA	TRBV19	TRBJ2-1	TRBD2	TGTGCCAGTAGTAGAGCGGGAGGGCCAAACAATGAGCAGTTCTTC	CASSRAGGPNNEQFF
NA	TRBV3-1/TRBV3-2	TRBJ1-4	NA	TGTGCCAGCAGCCAACAGGGGTGGGGTGAAAAACTGCTTTTT	CASSQQGWGEKLLF
many	TRBV7-9	TRBJ1-1	NA	TGTGCCAGCAGCTCCGGGACTCACGGGGTGGAAGCTTTCTTT	CASSSGTHGVEAFF
NA	TRBV6-2/TRBV6-3	TRBJ2-1	NA	TGTGCCAGCAGCCCCTCAGACCGAGAGGGTGAGCAGTTCTTC	CASSPSDREGEQFF
NA	TRBV2	TRBJ2-7	NA	TGTGCCAGCAGTTTGAGGGCTGTGGACGAGCAGTACTTC	CASSLRAVDEQYF
NA	TRBV28	TRBJ1-1	NA	TGTGCCAGCAGTTTGGCAGTTCAGAACACTGAAGCTTTCTTT	CASSLAVQNTEAFF
once	TRBV7-2	TRBJ1-2	NA	TGTGCCAGCAGCTTATCTTTTGCCAGGAGAGGACTTGTTGGCTACACCTTC	CASSLSFARRGLVGYTF
NA	TRBV19	TRBJ2-6	NA	TGTGCCAGTAGTGCCTCCTTAGCTGGGGCCAACGTCCTGACTTTC	CASSASLAGANVLTF
NA	TRBV2	TRBJ2-2	NA	TGTGCCAGCAGTGCCAGGGGGAACACCGGGGAGCTGTTTTTT	CASSARGNTGELFF
NA	TRBV28	TRBJ2-3	NA	TGTGCCAGCAGGAGACTCACAGATACGCAGTATTTT	CASRRLTDTQYF
NA	TRBV2	TRBJ2-3	NA	TGTGCCAGCCGGGACACAAGGACAGATACGCAGTATTTT	CASRDTRTDTQYF
NA	TRBV27	TRBJ2-7	TRBD1	TGTGCCAGCAGTCTTCAATCCGGGACAGGGGCCTTGGGGCGGGATCCGTACGAGCAGTACTTC	CASSLQSGTGALGRDPYEQYF
NA	TRBV5-6	TRBJ2-5	TRBD2	TGTGCCAGCAGCCGACTAGCGGGTCCCAGAGCGGAGACCCAGTACTTC	CASSRLAGPRAETQYF
NA	TRBV5-5	TRBJ2-7	TRBD1	TGTGCCAGCAGCGAGGACAGGCCACGAGCCTACGAGCAGTACTTC	CASSEDRPRAYEQYF
NA	TRBV10-3	TRBJ2-6	TRBD2	TGTGCCATCAGTGAGCCAGGCGTCAAGGCGGTAGGGAGGGTCTCTGGGGCCAACGTCCTGACTTTC	CAISEPGVKAVGRVSGANVLTF
NA	TRBV6-2/TRBV6-3	TRBJ2-1	TRBD2	TGTGCCAGCAGTTACCTGAAGGGGCGAAGCGGGAGGGCCGAATACAATGAGCAGTTCTTC	CASSYLKGRSGRAEYNEQFF
NA	TRBV9	TRBJ2-7	NA	TGTGCCAGCAGCAGCCCGGGGACCTACGAGCAGTACTTC	CASSSPGTYEQYF
NA	TRBV6-5	TRBJ2-3	NA	TGTGCCAGCAGTATGACTGGCACACAGGGTACGCAGTATTTT	CASSMTGTQGTQYF
few	TRBV10-3	TRBJ2-7	TRBD2	TGTGCCATCAGTGGTCTAGCGGGAAACTACGAGCAGTACTTC	CAISGLAGNYEQYF
NA	TRBV7-9	TRBJ1-2	TRBD1	TGTGCCAGCAGCCTCCAGCGGGGACAGGGGGCCCATGGCTACACCTTC	CASSLQRGQGAHGYTF
once	TRBV15	TRBJ2-1	TRBD2	TGTGCCACCAGCAGAGATAGCGCTAGCGGGAGAAATGAGCAGTTCTTC	CATSRDSASGRNEQFF
NA	TRBV29-1	TRBJ2-7	NA	TGCAGCGTTGGTCATCGACAGAGCTACGAGCAGTACTTC	CSVGHRQSYEQYF
NA	TRBV5-1	TRBJ2-3	TRBD2	TGCGCCAGCAGACCCACGATCCGGGCAGGGCGGACTAGCGGGAGAGGAGATACGCAGTATTTT	CASRPTIRAGRTSGRGDTQYF
NA	TRBV11-2	TRBJ2-1	NA	TGTGCCAGCAGCCGCCGCTGGCGGAATGAGCAGTTCTTC	CASSRRWRNEQFF
NA	TRBV4-1	TRBJ2-2	TRBD2	TGCGCCAGCAGCCAAGGGCTAGCGGGAGCGAACACCGGGGAGCTGTTTTTT	CASSQGLAGANTGELFF
once	TRBV5-8	TRBJ2-3	TRBD1	TGTGCCAGCAGCTCGACAGGGGGGTTCACAGATACGCAGTATTTT	CASSSTGGFTDTQYF
NA	TRBV19	TRBJ2-7	NA	TGTGCCAGTAGTATAGATCCCCCCGGTGGGGAGCGGAATACCTACGAGCAGTACTTC	CASSIDPPGGERNTYEQYF
many	TRBV4-2	TRBJ1-2	NA	TGTGCCAGCAGCCAAGACCTAAGGCGGAAGGGGTTAAGCGGCTACACCTTC	CASSQDLRRKGLSGYTF
NA	TRBV14	TRBJ2-5	NA	TGTGCCAGCAGCCACGCGGCGGGACCGCGACAAGAGACCCAGTACTTC	CASSHAAGPRQETQYF
NA	TRBV7-9	TRBJ2-5	NA	TGTGCCAGCAGCTCGAGGGGACAACAAGAGACCCAGTACTTC	CASSSRGQQETQYF
once	TRBV28	TRBJ2-3	TRBD2	TGTGCCAGCAGTTCCCCGGGACTAGAGACAGATACGCAGTATTTT	CASSSPGLETDTQYF
NA	TRBV6-5	TRBJ2-3	NA	TGTGCCAGCATGGACACATCTTCCTATACGCAGTATTTT	CASMDTSSYTQYF
once	TRBV19	TRBJ1-5	TRBD1	TGTGCCAGTACCCCCAGGGGGACCCAGCCCCAGCATTTT	CASTPRGTQPQHF
NA	TRBV14	TRBJ1-6	NA	TGTGCCAGCAGGACACAGGGTACTGATTCACCCCTCCACTTT	CASRTQGTDSPLHF
many	TRBV9	TRBJ2-2	NA	TGTGCCAGCCGGGGTCCGCTCGGGGAGCTGTTTTTT	CASRGPLGELFF
NA	TRBV28	TRBJ1-2	TRBD1	TGTGCCAGCAGCGGTCAGGGGGCTCACTATGGCTACACCTTC	CASSGQGAHYGYTF
NA	TRBV7-9	TRBJ2-7	TRBD2	TGTGCCAGCAGCCCCCGGGGGGGCTATACAACTACCTACGAGCAGTACTTC	CASSPRGGYTTTYEQYF
NA	TRBV13	TRBJ2-2	TRBD1	TGTGCCAGCAGCTTAGGGACAGGGGCTAACACCGGGGAGCTGTTTTTT	CASSLGTGANTGELFF
NA	TRBV7-6	TRBJ2-5	TRBD2	TGTGCCAGCAGCGTCGGACTAGCGGGAGTGGGGGAGACCCAGTACTTC	CASSVGLAGVGETQYF
NA	TRBV19	TRBJ2-7	TRBD2	TGTGCCAGTAGTATTGCGGGGGGTACCTACGAGCAGTACTTC	CASSIAGGTYEQYF
NA	TRBV9	TRBJ2-7	NA	TGTGCCAGCAGCGTAGCGGGGGGCCGGGGCTCCTACGAGCAGTACTTC	CASSVAGGRGSYEQYF
NA	TRBV19	TRBJ1-2	TRBD1	TGTGCCAGTAGGAAGGGACAGGGGGCGCGAGGCTACACCTTC	CASRKGQGARGYTF
NA	TRBV20-1	TRBJ2-1	TRBD1	TGCAGTGCTAGTCAGGACAGGGGTATCGATGAGCAGTTCTTC	CSASQDRGIDEQFF
NA	TRBV9	TRBJ2-3	NA	TGTGCCAGCAGCGTAATCGGCGGACTCACAGATACGCAGTATTTT	CASSVIGGLTDTQYF